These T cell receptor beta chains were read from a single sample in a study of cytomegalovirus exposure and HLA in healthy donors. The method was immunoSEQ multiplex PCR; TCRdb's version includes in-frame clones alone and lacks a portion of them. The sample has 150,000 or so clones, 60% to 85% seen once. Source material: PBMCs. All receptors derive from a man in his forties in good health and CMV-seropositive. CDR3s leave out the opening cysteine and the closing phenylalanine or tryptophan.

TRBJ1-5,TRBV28,ASRTIVRQGHSQPQH
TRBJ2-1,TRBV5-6,ASGRAYNEQF
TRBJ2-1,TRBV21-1,ASSRGGAGKGANEQF
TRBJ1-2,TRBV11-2,ASSFSGNYGYT
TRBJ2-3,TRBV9,ASSVGDSGNTDTQY
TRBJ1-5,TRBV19,ASGQGNGRSNQPQH
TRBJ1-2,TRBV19,ASSTTNGGNYGYT
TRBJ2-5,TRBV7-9,ASSWSGETQY
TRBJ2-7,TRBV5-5,ASTPGGAVASYEQY
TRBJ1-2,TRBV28,ASSSPGQLHYGYT
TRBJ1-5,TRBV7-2,ASSGDRYQPQH
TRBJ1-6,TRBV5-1,ASSTSGQGFINSPLH
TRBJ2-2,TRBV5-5,ASSLERWGELF
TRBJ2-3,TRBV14,ASSQVTSGTSGSYYTQY
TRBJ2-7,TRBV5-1,ASSLRGGFYEQY
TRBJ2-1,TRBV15,ATSRRSASDNEQF
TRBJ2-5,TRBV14,ATRRTAGETQY
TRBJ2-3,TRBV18,ASSPTGTDTQY
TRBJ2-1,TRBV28,ASRPPPAGEVNEQF
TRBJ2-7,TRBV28,ASSWGNRYPSYEQY
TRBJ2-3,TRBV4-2,ASSVAGGSTDTQY
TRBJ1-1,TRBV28,ASSLGQLHTEAF
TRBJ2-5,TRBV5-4,ASSLGASGGQETQY
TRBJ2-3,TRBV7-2,ASSQWGTSVYSGTDTQY
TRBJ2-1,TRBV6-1,ASSEVEWTGPYNEQF
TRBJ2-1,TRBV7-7,ASSSSSGFGNEQF
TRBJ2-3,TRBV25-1,ASRGWYASDTTDTQY
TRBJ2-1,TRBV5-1,ASSFGGQGNEQF
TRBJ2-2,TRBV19,ASSFTGYTGELF
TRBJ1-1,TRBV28,ASSPRTRAF
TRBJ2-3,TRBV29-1,SVGAYSTDTQY
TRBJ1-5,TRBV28,ASSSPDRYNQPQH
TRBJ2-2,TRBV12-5,ASGFSPGVTGELF
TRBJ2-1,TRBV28,ASTPLGTSGYNEQF
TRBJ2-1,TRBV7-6,ASSPGQGWSYNEQF
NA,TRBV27,ASSLNGVTYEQY
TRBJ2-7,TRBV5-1,ASSYGLAGGYEQY
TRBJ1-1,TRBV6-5,ASSRQGTLTEAF
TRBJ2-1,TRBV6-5,ASSLAGGPSF
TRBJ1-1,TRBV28,ASRHGQSQSRQEAF
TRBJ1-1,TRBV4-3,ASSQAGRTEAF
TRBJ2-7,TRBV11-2,ASSPRTSGSNEQY
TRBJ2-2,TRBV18,ASSPLRAATGELF
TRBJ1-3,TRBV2,ASSERGDRGGGNTIY
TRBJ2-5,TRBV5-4,ASSGRDRGETQY
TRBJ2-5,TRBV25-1,ASSESWGVWETQY
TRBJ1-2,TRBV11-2,ASSFDRGGGYT
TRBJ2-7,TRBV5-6,ASSTGTGPYEQY
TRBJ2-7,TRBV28,ASSLIGRGIYEQY
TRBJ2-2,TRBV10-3,AIRGLTGTNTGELF
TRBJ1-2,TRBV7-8,ASSLDLGRMGGYT
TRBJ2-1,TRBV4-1,ASSQPGTSSRDEQF